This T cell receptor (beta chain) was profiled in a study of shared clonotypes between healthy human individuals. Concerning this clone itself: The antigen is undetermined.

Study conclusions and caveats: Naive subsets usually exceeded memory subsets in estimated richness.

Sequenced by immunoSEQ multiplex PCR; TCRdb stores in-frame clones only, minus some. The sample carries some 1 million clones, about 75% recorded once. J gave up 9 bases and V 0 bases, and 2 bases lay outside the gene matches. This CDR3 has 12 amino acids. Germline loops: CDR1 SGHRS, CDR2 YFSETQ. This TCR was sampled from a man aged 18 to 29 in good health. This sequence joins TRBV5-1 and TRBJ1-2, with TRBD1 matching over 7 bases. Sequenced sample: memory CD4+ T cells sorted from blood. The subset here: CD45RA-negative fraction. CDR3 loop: CASSLGDRRYTF. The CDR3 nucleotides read TGCGCCAGCAGCTTGGGGGACAGACGCTACACCTTC.